The entry below describes one T cell receptor (beta chain). This CDR3 spans 17 amino acids. The V end was cut by 1 base, the J end by 5 bases, with 20 bases between. Germline values: CDR1 SGHTA, CDR2 FQGNSA. The sample belongs to a study of blood T cell repertoires in COVID-19. Overall study: The study drew acute and convalescent COVID-19 samples from the United States, Italy and Spain.

The table came from immunoSEQ multiplex PCR; TCRdb's copy has only in-frame clones and leaves some out. The repertoire holds more than 40,000 clones, with approximately 90% as singletons. Sequenced: peripheral blood. The rearrangement links TRBV7-2 to TRBJ2-5, with D maybe TRBD1 (6 bases). The clonotype originates from a man in his fifties or sixties with active COVID-19. In nucleotides, the CDR3 is TGTGCCAGCAGCTTAGTGACAGGAGAAGGGACCGGGGAGACCCAGTACTTC. Its protein is CASSLVTGEGTGETQYF.